This entry features one T cell receptor (beta chain) sequence. This entry belongs to a study of vaccination and CD4 T cells after COVID-19. With 5 bases removed from V and 4 bases from J, the gap between germline ends came to 12 bases. The CDR3 is made up of 14 amino acids. Per the germline V gene, CDR1 is SGHVS and CDR2 is FNYEAQ. MiXCR, applied by TCRdb to the PCR reads, yields one record per CDR3 protein. This repertoire shows fewer than 30,000 distinct CDR3 sequences, around 50% found once; its top ten account for approximately 0.99%. V is TRBV7-6 and J is TRBJ1-3, with D hard to call. The receptor's source is a human donor who had recovered from COVID-19. Sequences were derived from CD4+ T cells from blood, sampled before SARS-CoV-2 vaccination. The CDR3 loop is CASSPNTLGNTIYF. CDR3 sequence (DNA): TGTGCCAGCAGCCCTAACACTCTCGGAAACACCATATATTTT.